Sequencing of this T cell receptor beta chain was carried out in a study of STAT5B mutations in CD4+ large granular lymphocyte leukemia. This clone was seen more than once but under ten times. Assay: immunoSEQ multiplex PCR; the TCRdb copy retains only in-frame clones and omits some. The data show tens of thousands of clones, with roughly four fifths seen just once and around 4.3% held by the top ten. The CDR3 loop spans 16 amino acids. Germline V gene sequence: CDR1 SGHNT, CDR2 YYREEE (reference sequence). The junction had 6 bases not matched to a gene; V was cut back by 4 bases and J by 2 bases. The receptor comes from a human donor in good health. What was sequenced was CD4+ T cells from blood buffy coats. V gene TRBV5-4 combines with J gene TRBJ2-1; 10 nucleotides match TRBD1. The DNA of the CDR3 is TGTGCCAGCAGCCCCCCCGGACAGGGGGCCTACAATGAGCAGTTCTTC. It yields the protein CASSPPGQGAYNEQFF.